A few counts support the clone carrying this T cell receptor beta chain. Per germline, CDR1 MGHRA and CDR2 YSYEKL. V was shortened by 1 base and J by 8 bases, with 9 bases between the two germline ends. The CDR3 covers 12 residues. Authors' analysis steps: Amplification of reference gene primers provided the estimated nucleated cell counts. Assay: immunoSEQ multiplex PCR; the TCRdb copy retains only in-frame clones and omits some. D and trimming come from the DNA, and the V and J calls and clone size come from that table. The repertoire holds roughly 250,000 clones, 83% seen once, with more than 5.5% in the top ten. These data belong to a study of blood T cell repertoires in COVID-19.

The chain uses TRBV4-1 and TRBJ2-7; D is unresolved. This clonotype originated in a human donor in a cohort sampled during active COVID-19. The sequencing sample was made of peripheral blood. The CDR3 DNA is TGCGCCAGCAGCCAAGTGTACGAGCAGCAGTACTTC. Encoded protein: CASSQVYEQQYF.